The 25 T cell receptor beta chains reported below all come from one sample, sequenced in a study of beta chain features in type 1 diabetes. What was sequenced were expressed TCRB transcripts, since all of the isolated RNA had been reverse transcribed. Some clones are missing from TCRdb's copy, which holds only in-frame ones; the method was immunoSEQ multiplex PCR. The table includes 620,000 or so clones, 15% to 18% detected once. Sequencing was carried out using naive CD4+ T cells from blood. Source of these receptors: a man between 18 and 35 years old in good health.

This chain joins TRBV9 and TRBJ2-1, with TRBD2 identical over 11 bases. After removal of 4 bases from V and 10 bases from J, the junction contained 10 bases not matched to a gene. This CDR3 has 15 amino acids. The germline V gene has CDR1 SGDLS and CDR2 YYNGEE. This chain's CDR3 is CASSMGLAAFREQFF. DNA of the CDR3: TGTGCCAGCAGCATGGGACTAGCGGCATTCAGAGAGCAGTTCTTC.

The rearrangement joins TRBV19 to TRBJ2-7; 12 bases fit TRBD1. The CDR3 spans 16 residues. Germline CDR1 and CDR2: LNHDA and SQIVND (reference sequence). With 5 bases clipped from V and 4 bases from J, the junction kept 9 bases outside the gene matches. Here the CDR3 DNA reads TGTGCCAGTAGTCAAACAGGGACAGGGGGCGCATACGAGCAGTACTTC. This translates into CASSQTGTGGAYEQYF.

This clone was seen more than once but under ten times. The chain carries TRBV7-8 and TRBJ2-2, with D possibly being TRBD2 (5 bases). With 5 bases removed from V and 1 base from J, the gap between germline ends came to 20 bases. The germline gives CDR1 SGHVS, CDR2 FQNEAQ. The CDR3 runs to 18 residues. The CDR3 DNA is TGTGCCAGCAGCGCGCGGCGGGCCGAGGGAGAGAACACCGGGGAGCTGTTTTTT. Amino acids: CASSARRAEGENTGELFF.

The chain employs TRBV7-9 and TRBJ2-1; D is unclear. This CDR3 is 15 amino acids long. V shed 2 bases and J shed 5 bases, with 13 bases lying between them. The germline CDR1 and CDR2 sequences are SEHNR and FQNEAQ (reference sequence). The CDR3 loop reads CASSLWALVDNEQFF. CDR3 sequence (DNA): TGTGCCAGCAGCTTATGGGCGCTAGTAGACAATGAGCAGTTCTTC.

V usage is TRBV28 and J usage is TRBJ1-1; 8 bases map to TRBD1. V gave up 3 bases and J gave up 4 bases; unmatched junction bases: 7. CDR1 is MDHEN, CDR2 SYDVKM, per germline. The CDR3 is 15 residues long. This chain's CDR3 is CASSLDRVRVTEAFF. The CDR3 DNA sequence: TGTGCCAGCAGTTTGGACAGGGTGCGGGTCACTGAAGCTTTCTTT.

This chain links TRBV2 with TRBJ2-6, with 7 bases that match TRBD2. CDR3 size: 17 residues. CDR1 and CDR2 (germline): SNHLY, FYNNEI. The J segment lost 0 bases and the V segment lost 4 bases, leaving 6 bases of the junction unmatched. The CDR3 reads CASSGGREGSGANVLTF. CDR3 sequence (DNA): TGTGCCAGCAGTGGGGGCAGGGAGGGCTCTGGGGCCAACGTCCTGACTTTC.

The chain combines TRBV6-6 with TRBJ2-3; perhaps TRBD1 as D (5 bases). Germline V lookup: CDR1 MNHNY, CDR2 SVGAGI (reference sequence). This CDR3 is built from 16 residues. With 4 bases removed from V and 3 bases from J, the gap between germline ends came to 17 bases. The DNA of the CDR3 is TGTGCCAGCAGTTCCCGGAAGGGGTCGGAGACAGATACGCAGTATTTT. Encoded protein: CASSSRKGSETDTQYF.

The chain joins TRBV19 to TRBJ2-3; 7 nucleotides align to TRBD1. V trimming: 6 bases; J trimming: 5 bases; junction bases outside the gene matches: 8. This CDR3 contains 14 residues. Per the germline V gene, CDR1 is LNHDA and CDR2 is SQIVND (reference sequence). The CDR3 spells CASRRQGREDTQYF. CDR3 DNA sequence: TGTGCCAGTAGGAGACAGGGCAGAGAAGATACGCAGTATTTT.

The chain is built from TRBV28 and TRBJ1-5, with D perhaps TRBD1 (6 bases). The V gene lost 4 bases and the J gene lost 3 bases, with 13 bases spanning the gap. The CDR3 spans 15 residues. Germline loops: CDR1 MDHEN, CDR2 SYDVKM. The CDR3 DNA reads as TGTGCCAGCAGTTCCACAGGGATCCCCAATCAGCCCCAGCATTTT. Translation gives CASSSTGIPNQPQHF.

Worth noting for this clone: A read error is possible here, since a much larger clone lies one base away. The genes are TRBV2 and TRBJ2-3; D gene unclear. The CDR3 length is 10 residues. The germline CDR1 and CDR2 sequences are SNHLY and FYNNEI. The CDR3 protein is CAGSTDTQYF. The CDR3 DNA is TGTGCCGGCAGCACAGATACGCAGTATTTT.

The chain uses TRBV7-3 and TRBJ2-1; 10 positions agree with TRBD2. Unmatched junction bases numbered 4, after V lost 3 bases and J lost 5 bases. The germline CDR1 and CDR2 sequences are SGHTA and FQGTGA. The CDR3 has 15 amino acids. The CDR3 nucleotides read TGTGCCAGCAGCTTGGGGGGACTAGCGAACAATGAGCAGTTCTTC. Its protein product is CASSLGGLANNEQFF.

This clone was seen more than once but under ten times. This sequence joins TRBV4-3 and TRBJ2-7, with a tentative D call TRBD1 (6 bases). The germline gives CDR1 LGHNA, CDR2 YSLEER. Trimming took off 4 bases at V and 3 bases at J, with 16 bases between the two ends. The CDR3 loop spans 15 amino acids. Here the CDR3 DNA reads TGCGCCAGCAGCCTCCTCTACAGGGACCTCTACGAGCAGTACTTC. It is translated as CASSLLYRDLYEQYF.

This chain links TRBV29-1 with TRBJ1-1; tentative D call: TRBD1 (5 bases). The CDR3 is 13 residues long. The germline gives CDR1 SQVTM, CDR2 ANQGSEA. Trimming pared 8 bases from V and 0 bases from J, leaving 13 bases between. The CDR3 DNA sequence: TGCAGCTCGGACACCAACATGAACACTGAAGCTTTCTTT. This sequence encodes CSSDTNMNTEAFF.

The chain carries TRBV9 and TRBJ1-1; D unclear. CDR1 and CDR2 from the germline V gene are SGDLS and YYNGEE. The CDR3 sequence is 14 residues long. The V end lost 0 bases, the J end lost 3 bases, and 9 bases lay between the germline ends. The CDR3 region has the DNA TGTGCCAGCAGCGTAGACTTAGGGTACACTGAAGCTTTCTTT. Protein sequence: CASSVDLGYTEAFF.

This clone was seen once. The chain links TRBV27 to TRBJ2-1; D is unresolved. V lost 11 bases, J lost 7 bases, and 24 bases lay in between. CDR3 size: 15 residues. Germline lookup yields CDR1 MNHEY and CDR2 SMNVEV (reference sequence). The CDR3 loop is CAPRAALLPWNEQFF. The CDR3 DNA reads TGTGCCCCTAGGGCGGCCCTCCTGCCGTGGAATGAGCAGTTCTTC.

The chain has TRBV28 and TRBJ2-5; D perhaps matches TRBD2 (7 bases). Germline loops: CDR1 MDHEN, CDR2 SYDVKM. Trimming took off 6 bases at V and 4 bases at J, with 18 bases between the two ends. The CDR3 runs to 15 residues. For the CDR3, the DNA is TGTGCCAGCAGGGAGCCGAGGGGGGGCGGAGAGACCCAGTACTTC. Protein sequence: CASREPRGGGETQYF.

This clone was counted only a few times. The CDR3 protein is CASSDTSGATEAFF. The DNA of the CDR3 is TGTGCCAGCAGTGATACCTCGGGGGCCACTGAAGCTTTCTTT. The chain couples TRBV6-4 to TRBJ1-1; the D gene is possibly TRBD1 (6 bases). The CDR3 length is 14 residues. CDR1 MRHNA and CDR2 SNTAGT come from the germline V gene. V was pared by 3 bases and J by 4 bases, with 12 bases between.

Concerning this clone itself: At the DNA level, this CDR3 is encoded by other sequences in the same sample as well. The chain combines TRBV18 with TRBJ1-5; D is uncertain. The CDR3 covers 15 residues. CDR1 is KGHSH and CDR2 is LQKENI in the germline V gene. Trimming cost V 0 bases and J 4 bases, with 10 bases left between them. CDR3 loop: CASSPPGGTNQPQHF. The CDR3 DNA is TGTGCCAGCTCACCACCAGGAGGTACGAATCAGCCCCAGCATTTT.

This clone has only a few counts. The chain is built from TRBV9 and TRBJ2-7; 7 nucleotides match TRBD2. The CDR3 has 16 residues. CDR1 and CDR2 (germline): SGDLS, YYNGEE. V shed 4 bases and J 3 bases; nucleotides not matched to a gene: 13. The CDR3 DNA reads TGTGCCAGCAGCTCCGGGGAGGGACTACCACTCTACGAGCAGTACTTC. It codes for CASSSGEGLPLYEQYF.

The chain joins TRBV30 to TRBJ2-1, with D perhaps matching TRBD2 (5 bases). This CDR3 is 14 amino acids long. V shed 0 bases and J shed 4 bases, with 10 bases lying between them. Germline V gene sequence: CDR1 GTSNPN, CDR2 SVGIG (reference sequence). The CDR3 protein is CAWSVAGVYNEQFF. CDR3 sequence (DNA): TGTGCCTGGAGTGTGGCCGGGGTGTACAATGAGCAGTTCTTC. The variable domain in full, completed from reference TRBV30 and TRBJ2-1, reads SQTIHQWPATLVQPVGSPLSLECTVEGTSNPNLYWYRQAAGRGLQLLFYSVGIGQISSEVPQNLSASRPQDRQFILSSKKLLLSDSGFYLCAWSVAGVYNEQFFGPGTRLTVL.

The chain recombines TRBV28 with TRBJ1-1; 7 nucleotides agree with TRBD1. In germline, CDR1 is MDHEN, CDR2 SYDVKM. The CDR3 extends over 13 amino acids. Unmatched junction bases numbered 5, after V lost 6 bases and J lost 4 bases. This CDR3 reads CASSRDSFTEAFF. For the CDR3, the DNA is TGTGCCAGCAGCCGGGACAGCTTCACTGAAGCTTTCTTT. Complete variable domain (other parts from reference TRBV28 and TRBJ1-1): DVKVTQSSRYLVKRTGEKVFLECVQDMDHENMFWYRQDPGLGLRLIYFSYDVKMKEKGDIPEGYSVSREKKERFSLILESASTNQTSMYLCASSRDSFTEAFFGQGTRLTVV.

This clone has only a few counts. The chain carries TRBV7-9 and TRBJ2-5; D possibly matches TRBD1 or TRBD2 (5 bases each). The CDR3 runs to 14 residues. Trimming stripped 3 bases from V and 5 bases from J, with 13 bases between. Looked up from germline, CDR1 is SEHNR and CDR2 is FQNEAQ (reference sequence). CDR3 loop: CASSFSRGRETQYF. The CDR3 nucleotides are TGTGCCAGCAGCTTTTCTCGGGGCAGGGAGACCCAGTACTTC. Based on the CDR3 plus reference TRBV7-9 and TRBJ2-5, the full variable domain is DTGVSQNPRHKITKRGQNVTFRCDPISEHNRLYWYRQTLGQGPEFLTYFQNEAQLEKSRLLSDRFSAERPKGSFSTLEIQRTEQGDSAMYLCASSFSRGRETQYFGPGTRLLVL.

This clone has more than one count but fewer than ten. The V gene is TRBV7-2, the J gene TRBJ2-7; D perhaps matches TRBD1 (6 bases). Germline V gene lookup returns CDR1 SGHTA and CDR2 FQGNSA. The V end was cut by 5 bases, the J end by 1 base, with 15 bases between. The CDR3 consists of 15 residues. The CDR3 coding sequence is TGTGCCAGCAGCCTAGAGCAGGGGATGTCCTACGAGCAGTACTTC. It codes for CASSLEQGMSYEQYF.

This rearrangement joins TRBV6-5 to TRBJ2-7, with TRBD2 matching 10 bases. Germline lookup yields CDR1 MNHEY and CDR2 SVGAGI. V dropped 2 bases and J dropped 3; count of bases not matched to a gene: 4. The CDR3 has 15 amino acids. CDR3 amino acids: CASSYRASGSYEQYF. DNA for the CDR3: TGTGCCAGCAGTTACAGGGCTAGCGGGAGCTACGAGCAGTACTTC.

This clone was recorded a few times. The chain carries TRBV21-1 and TRBJ2-5; the table names TRBD2, a call not compared with the DNA. TRBV21-1 is a known pseudogene. This CDR3 contains 17 residues. The CDR3: CASSTLLTSGPEETQYF. The CDR3 DNA is TGTGCCAGCAGCACCCTACTGACTAGCGGGCCCGAAGAGACCCAGTACTTC.